Listed below are T cell receptor beta chains from one sample, sequenced in a study of T cell changes during pregnancy in multiple sclerosis. The repertoire was sequenced with immunoSEQ multiplex PCR; TCRdb's copy has only in-frame clones and lacks some. The sample lists 78,000 or so clones; about 92% were seen once. The source was peripheral blood, collected before pregnancy. These receptors originate from a female donor with multiple sclerosis, enrolled in a pregnancy study. The CDR3 runs from the conserved cysteine through the conserved F or W. D genes are given only for firm matches. Only some rows state a clone size, as once, few, many or a class for expanded clones.

V	J	D	size	length	DNA	CDR3
TRBV7-8	TRBJ2-5	-	-	15	TGTGCCAGCAGCTTGGGGCGGCGGGGCCAAGAGACCCAGTACTTC	CASSLGRRGQETQYF
TRBV25-1	TRBJ1-2	-	medium-sized	14	TGTGCCAGTAGCGACAGGAGCGCTCTCTATGGCTACACCTTC	CASSDRSALYGYTF
TRBV2	TRBJ2-7	-	-	12	TGTGCCAGCAGAAGACAGTCCTACGAGCAGTACTTC	CASRRQSYEQYF
TRBV7-9	TRBJ1-2	TRBD1	-	13	TGTGCCAGCAGCACACCGGGACAGGGGGAGCACACCTTC	CASSTPGQGEHTF
TRBV27	TRBJ2-3	TRBD2	-	15	TGTGCCAGCAGGTGGGATAGCGGGGCTTCAGATACGCAGTATTTT	CASRWDSGASDTQYF
TRBV19	TRBJ2-2	-	-	16	TGTGCCAGTAGTACCTCCCCAGGGGCGAACACCGGGGAGCTGTTTTTT	CASSTSPGANTGELFF
TRBV6-5	TRBJ1-2	TRBD1	-	14	TGTGCCAGCGGACAGGGGGCGCGGAACTATGGCTACACCTTC	CASGQGARNYGYTF
TRBV6-5	TRBJ1-2	TRBD1	-	14	TGTGCCAGCAGGAGACAGGGTATGGTCTATGGCTACACCTTC	CASRRQGMVYGYTF
TRBV10-1	TRBJ1-2	-	-	13	TGCGCCAGCAGTGAGACTGGAGGGAATGGCTACACCTTC	CASSETGGNGYTF
TRBV15	TRBJ2-7	-	once	14	TGTGCCACCAGCAGAGTTCTAGCTCTCGCCGAGCAGTACTTC	CATSRVLALAEQYF
TRBV13	TRBJ2-6	TRBD1	-	16	TGTGCCAGCAGTCACAAACAGGGGGCTGGGGCCAACGTCCTGACTTTC	CASSHKQGAGANVLTF
TRBV11-2	TRBJ2-7	-	-	15	TGTGCCAGCAGCCTTCAGGGGTTGTTTTCCTACGAGCAGTACTTC	CASSLQGLFSYEQYF
TRBV7-8	TRBJ1-1	-	-	14	TGTGCCAGCAGCCGAGGGTACTTTAACACTGAAGCTTTCTTT	CASSRGYFNTEAFF
TRBV12-5	TRBJ2-3	-	-	12	TGTGCTAGTGGTATAGATCCAGATACGCAGTATTTT	CASGIDPDTQYF
TRBV9	TRBJ2-7	TRBD2	-	15	TGTGCCAGCAGCGCCCCCGGGACTAGGGCCTACGAGCAGTACTTC	CASSAPGTRAYEQYF
TRBV5-4	TRBJ2-7	-	-	16	TGTGCCAGCAGCTCGATGGTGGGGGGGGCAACCTACGAGCAGTACTTC	CASSSMVGGATYEQYF
TRBV6-5	TRBJ2-7	-	-	14	TGTGCCAGCAGTTACTCGAGGGTGGGCTACGAGCAGTACTTC	CASSYSRVGYEQYF
TRBV5-6	TRBJ2-7	-	-	14	TGTGCCAGCAGCTTGAGACAGGTGGCCCACGAGCAGTACTTC	CASSLRQVAHEQYF
TRBV13	TRBJ1-2	-	-	15	TGTGCCAGCAGCTTAGGACAGGGCCATAGGTATGGCTACACCTTC	CASSLGQGHRYGYTF
TRBV29-1	TRBJ2-7	TRBD2	-	16	TGCAGCGTTGAGGCTAGCGGGGGTTTTGGCTCCTACGAGCAGTACTTC	CSVEASGGFGSYEQYF
TRBV5-1	TRBJ1-4	TRBD1	-	15	TGCGCCAGCAGCACCGGGACAGGCTCGAATGAAAAACTGTTTTTT	CASSTGTGSNEKLFF
TRBV18	TRBJ1-4	TRBD1	once	14	TGTGCCAGCTCACGGGACAGTACTAATGAAAAACTGTTTTTT	CASSRDSTNEKLFF
TRBV19	TRBJ1-2	-	-	14	TGTGCCAGTAGTACGGAGCCCTACCTCTATGGCTACACCTTC	CASSTEPYLYGYTF
TRBV2	TRBJ2-1	-	once	14	TGTGCCAGCAGTGAAGAGGGGCTGGGCAATGAGCAGTTCTTC	CASSEEGLGNEQFF
TRBV9	TRBJ1-2	-	-	11	TGTGCCAGCAGCGCCTTTTATGGCTACACCTTC	CASSAFYGYTF
TRBV28	TRBJ1-1	-	-	14	TGTGCCAGCAGTTTGTGGTCCCCGGGGACTGAAGCTTTCTTT	CASSLWSPGTEAFF
TRBV30	TRBJ2-5	-	-	13	TGTGCCTGGAGTGTACTTCAGGGGGAGACCCAGTACTTC	CAWSVLQGETQYF
TRBV6-6	TRBJ2-2	TRBD1	once	16	TGTGCCAGCAGTTACTCGCCCAGGGGGCACACCGGGGAGCTGTTTTTT	CASSYSPRGHTGELFF
TRBV7-3	TRBJ1-1	-	-	12	TGTGCCAGCAGCACGCTACAGGGTAGAGCTTTCTTT	CASSTLQGRAFF
TRBV13	TRBJ1-1	-	-	15	TGTGCCAGCAGCTTTGCGGGGGGAGTGAACACTGAAGCTTTCTTT	CASSFAGGVNTEAFF
TRBV29-1	TRBJ2-2	-	-	13	TGCAGCGTTGAGGGGGCCCGACCCGGGGAGCTGTTTTTT	CSVEGARPGELFF
TRBV7-9	TRBJ1-1	-	-	15	TGTGCCAGCAGCTCTCGCTGGGGCATGAACACTGAAGCTTTCTTT	CASSSRWGMNTEAFF
TRBV7-8	TRBJ1-1	TRBD1	-	17	TGTGCCAGCAGCTTAGGACAGGGGTTATTAATGGTAACTGAAGCTTTCTTT	CASSLGQGLLMVTEAFF
TRBV29-1	TRBJ2-1	-	-	15	TGCAGCGTTGAAGATGCAGTGATCTTCTACAATGAGCAGTTCTTC	CSVEDAVIFYNEQFF
TRBV5-1	TRBJ1-2	-	-	14	TGCGCCAGCGCTGTTGAGGACTCAGGGGCTGGCTACACCTTC	CASAVEDSGAGYTF
TRBV30	TRBJ2-5	TRBD2	-	17	TGTGCCTGGAGTCTTACCCGGACTAGCGGGGGACAAGAGACCCAGTACTTC	CAWSLTRTSGGQETQYF
TRBV19	TRBJ2-1	-	-	16	TGTGCCAGTAGCCAAAAGGGGTGGTTCTCCTACAATGAGCAGTTCTTC	CASSQKGWFSYNEQFF
TRBV19	TRBJ1-2	TRBD1	-	14	TGTGCCAGTAGTATAGGGACAGGGAGTCTCGGCTACACCTTC	CASSIGTGSLGYTF
TRBV6-1	TRBJ2-5	-	-	13	TGTGCCAGCAGTGGCAGGGGTTGGGAGACCCAGTACTTC	CASSGRGWETQYF
TRBV5-1	TRBJ2-6	-	once	17	TGCGCCAGCAGCTTGGCCGGGAACCCCTCTGGGGCCAACGTCCTGACTTTC	CASSLAGNPSGANVLTF
TRBV7-9	TRBJ2-5	TRBD2	-	14	TGTGCCAGCAGCTTAGGACTAGCTACGGAGACCCAGTACTTC	CASSLGLATETQYF
TRBV2	TRBJ2-7	-	-	13	TGTGCCACCCTTGTACGGGGGGCGAACGAGCAGTACTTC	CATLVRGANEQYF
TRBV6-1	TRBJ2-3	TRBD1	-	17	TGTGCCAGCAGTGAAGAAGGCGTGGGACAGGGGACAGATACGCAGTATTTT	CASSEEGVGQGTDTQYF
TRBV6-1	TRBJ1-3	-	-	15	TGTGCCAGCAGAGAGGGCAGTTACTCTGGAAACACCATATATTTT	CASREGSYSGNTIYF
TRBV5-4	TRBJ1-2	-	-	14	TGTGCCAGCAGCTTGGTGTCCGCGCCTTATGGCTACACCTTC	CASSLVSAPYGYTF
TRBV15	TRBJ2-1	-	-	14	TGTGCCACCCTCCGGGACTCCCGTGGATTTGAGCAGTTCTTC	CATLRDSRGFEQFF
TRBV7-8	TRBJ1-5	-	-	13	TGTGCCAGCAGCTTCCCCGAGGGTCAGCCCCAGCATTTT	CASSFPEGQPQHF
TRBV2	TRBJ2-5	-	-	10	TGTGCTGGCCGGGAAGAGACCCAGTACTTC	CAGREETQYF
TRBV5-6	TRBJ2-2	TRBD1	-	15	TGTGCCAGCAGCTTCACAGGGGTAAACACCGGGGAGCTGTTTTTT	CASSFTGVNTGELFF